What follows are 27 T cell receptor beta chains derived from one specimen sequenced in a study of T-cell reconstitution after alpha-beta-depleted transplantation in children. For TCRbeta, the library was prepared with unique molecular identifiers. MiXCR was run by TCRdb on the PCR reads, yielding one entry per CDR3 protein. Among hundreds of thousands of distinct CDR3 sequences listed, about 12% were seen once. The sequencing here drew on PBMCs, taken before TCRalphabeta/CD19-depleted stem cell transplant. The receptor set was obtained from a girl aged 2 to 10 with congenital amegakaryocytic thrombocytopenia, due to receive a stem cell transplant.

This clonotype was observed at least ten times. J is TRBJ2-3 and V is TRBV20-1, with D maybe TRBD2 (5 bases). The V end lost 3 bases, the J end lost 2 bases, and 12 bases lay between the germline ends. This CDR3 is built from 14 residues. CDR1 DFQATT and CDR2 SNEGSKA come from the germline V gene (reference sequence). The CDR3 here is CSASLFSDTDTQYF. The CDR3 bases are TGCAGTGCTAGTTTGTTTAGCGACACAGATACGCAGTATTTT.

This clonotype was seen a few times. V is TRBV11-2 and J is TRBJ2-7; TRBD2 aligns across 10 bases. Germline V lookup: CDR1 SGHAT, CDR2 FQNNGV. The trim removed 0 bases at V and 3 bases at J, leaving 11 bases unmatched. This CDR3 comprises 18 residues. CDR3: CASSLDWASGSWGYEQYF. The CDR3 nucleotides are TGTGCCAGCAGCTTAGACTGGGCTAGCGGGAGTTGGGGCTACGAGCAGTACTTC.

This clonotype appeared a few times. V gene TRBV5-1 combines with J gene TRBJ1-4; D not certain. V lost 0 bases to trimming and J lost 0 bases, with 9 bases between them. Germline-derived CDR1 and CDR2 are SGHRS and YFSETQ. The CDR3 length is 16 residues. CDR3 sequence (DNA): TGCGCCAGCAGCTTGGGGGCAGATGCAACTAATGAAAAACTGTTTTTT. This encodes CASSLGADATNEKLFF.

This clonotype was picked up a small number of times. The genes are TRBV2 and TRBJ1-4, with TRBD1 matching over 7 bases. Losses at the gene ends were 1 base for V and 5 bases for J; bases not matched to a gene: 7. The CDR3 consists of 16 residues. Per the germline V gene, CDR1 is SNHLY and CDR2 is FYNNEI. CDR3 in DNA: TGTGCCAGCAGTGAAGACCGGGGACAGAGAAATGAAAAACTGTTTTTT. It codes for CASSEDRGQRNEKLFF.

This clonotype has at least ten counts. CDR3 residues: CSARDPRFGHIQYF. CDR3 in DNA: TGCAGTGCTAGGGACCCACGGTTTGGGCACATTCAGTACTTC. The genes are TRBV20-1 and TRBJ2-4; D is uncertain. Germline CDR1 reads DFQATT; CDR2 reads SNEGSKA (reference sequence). This CDR3 has 14 amino acids. The V gene lost 3 bases and the J gene lost 8 bases, with 17 bases spanning the gap.

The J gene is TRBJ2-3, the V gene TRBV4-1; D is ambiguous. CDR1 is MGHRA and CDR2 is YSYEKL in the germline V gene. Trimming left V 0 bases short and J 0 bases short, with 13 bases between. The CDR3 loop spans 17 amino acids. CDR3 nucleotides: TGCGCCAGCAGCCAAGATAAAGGCCTAAGAAGCACAGATACGCAGTATTTT. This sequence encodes CASSQDKGLRSTDTQYF.

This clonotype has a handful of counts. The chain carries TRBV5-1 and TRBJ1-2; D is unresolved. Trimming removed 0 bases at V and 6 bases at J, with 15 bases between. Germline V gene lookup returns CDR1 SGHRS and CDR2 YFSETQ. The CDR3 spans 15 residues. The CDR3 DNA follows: TGCGCCAGCAGCTTGGCCCCGGAGGGATGGGATGGCTACACCTTC. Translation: CASSLAPEGWDGYTF.

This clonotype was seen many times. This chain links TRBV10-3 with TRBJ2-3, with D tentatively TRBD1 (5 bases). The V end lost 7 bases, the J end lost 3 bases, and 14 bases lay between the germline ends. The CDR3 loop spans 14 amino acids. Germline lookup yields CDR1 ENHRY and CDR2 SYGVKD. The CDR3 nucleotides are TGTGCCATCACGACAGACTCTAGTACAGATACGCAGTATTTT. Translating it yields CAITTDSSTDTQYF.

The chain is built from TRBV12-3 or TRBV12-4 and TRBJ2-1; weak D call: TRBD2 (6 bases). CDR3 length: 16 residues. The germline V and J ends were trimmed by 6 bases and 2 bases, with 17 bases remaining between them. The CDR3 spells CASSPAGLTAYNEQFF. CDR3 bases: TGTGCCAGCAGCCCCGCCGGACTAACGGCCTACAATGAGCAGTTCTTC.

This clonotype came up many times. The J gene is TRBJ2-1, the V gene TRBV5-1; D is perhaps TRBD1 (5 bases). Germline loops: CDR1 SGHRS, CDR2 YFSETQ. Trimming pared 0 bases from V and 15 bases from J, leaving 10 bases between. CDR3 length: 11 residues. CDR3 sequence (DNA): TGCGCCAGCAGCTTGGTGGGGCAGTGGTTCTTC. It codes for CASSLVGQWFF.

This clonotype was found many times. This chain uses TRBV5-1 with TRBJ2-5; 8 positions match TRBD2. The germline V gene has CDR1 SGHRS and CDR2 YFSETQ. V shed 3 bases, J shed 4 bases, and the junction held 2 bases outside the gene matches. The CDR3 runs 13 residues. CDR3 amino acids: CASSSLAGETQYF. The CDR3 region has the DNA TGCGCCAGCAGCTCCCTAGCGGGAGAGACCCAGTACTTC.

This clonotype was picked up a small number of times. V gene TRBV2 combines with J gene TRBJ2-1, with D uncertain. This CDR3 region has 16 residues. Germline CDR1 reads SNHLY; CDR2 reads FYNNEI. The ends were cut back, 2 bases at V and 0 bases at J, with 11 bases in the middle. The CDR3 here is CASSELAVSSYNEQFF. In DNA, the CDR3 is TGTGCCAGCAGTGAATTGGCGGTCAGCTCCTACAATGAGCAGTTCTTC.

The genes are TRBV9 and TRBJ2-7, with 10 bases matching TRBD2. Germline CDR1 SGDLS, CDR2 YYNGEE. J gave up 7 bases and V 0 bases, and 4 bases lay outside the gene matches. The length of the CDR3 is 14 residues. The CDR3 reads CASSVGLAGGEQYF. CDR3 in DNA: TGTGCCAGCAGCGTAGGACTAGCGGGTGGGGAGCAGTACTTC.

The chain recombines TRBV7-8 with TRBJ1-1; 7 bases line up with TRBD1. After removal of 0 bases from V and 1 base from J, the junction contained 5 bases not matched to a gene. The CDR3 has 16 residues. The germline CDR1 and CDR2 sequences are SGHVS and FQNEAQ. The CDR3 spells CASSLAPGGRNTEAFF. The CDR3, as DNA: TGTGCCAGCAGCTTAGCGCCAGGGGGGAGGAACACTGAAGCTTTCTTT.

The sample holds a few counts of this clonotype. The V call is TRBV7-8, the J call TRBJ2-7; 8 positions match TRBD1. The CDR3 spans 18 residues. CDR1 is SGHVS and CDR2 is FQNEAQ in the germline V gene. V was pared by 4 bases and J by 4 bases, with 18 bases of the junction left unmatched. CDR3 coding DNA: TGTGCCAGCAGCTCCCGGGACAGGATGTCACGGGGAGGTTACGAGCAGTACTTC. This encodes CASSSRDRMSRGGYEQYF. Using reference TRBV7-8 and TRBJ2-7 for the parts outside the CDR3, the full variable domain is GAGVSQSPRYKVAKRGQDVALRCDPISGHVSLFWYQQALGQGPEFLTYFQNEAQLDKSGLPSDRFFAERPEGSVSTLKIQRTQQEDSAVYLCASSSRDRMSRGGYEQYFGPGTRLTVT.

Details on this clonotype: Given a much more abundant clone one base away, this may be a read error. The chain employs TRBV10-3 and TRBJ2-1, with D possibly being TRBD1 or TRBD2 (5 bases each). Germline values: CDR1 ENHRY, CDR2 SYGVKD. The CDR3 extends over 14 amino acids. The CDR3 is CAISSGPSSDEQLF. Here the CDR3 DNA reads TGTGCCATCAGCTCGGGACCCTCCTCCGATGAGCAGCTCTTC.

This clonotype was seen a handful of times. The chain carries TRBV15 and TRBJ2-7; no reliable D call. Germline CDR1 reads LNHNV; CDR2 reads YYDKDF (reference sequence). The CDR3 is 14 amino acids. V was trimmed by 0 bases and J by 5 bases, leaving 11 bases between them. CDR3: CATSRDTWVHEQYF. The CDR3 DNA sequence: TGTGCCACCAGCAGAGATACATGGGTCCACGAGCAGTACTTC.

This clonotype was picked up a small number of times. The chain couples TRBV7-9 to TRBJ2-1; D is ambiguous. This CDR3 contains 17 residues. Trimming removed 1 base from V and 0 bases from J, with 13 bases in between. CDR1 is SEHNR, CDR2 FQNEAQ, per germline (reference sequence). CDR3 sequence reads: CASSLVVLSDSYNEQFF. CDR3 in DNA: TGTGCCAGCAGCTTAGTTGTCCTCTCCGACTCCTACAATGAGCAGTTCTTC.

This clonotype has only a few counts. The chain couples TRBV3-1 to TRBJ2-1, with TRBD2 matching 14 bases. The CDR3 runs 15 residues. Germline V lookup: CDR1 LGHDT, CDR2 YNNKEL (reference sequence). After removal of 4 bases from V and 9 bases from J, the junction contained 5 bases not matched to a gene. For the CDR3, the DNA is TGTGCCAGCAGCCGAGGACTAGCGGGAGGTACTGAGCAGTTCTTC. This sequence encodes CASSRGLAGGTEQFF.

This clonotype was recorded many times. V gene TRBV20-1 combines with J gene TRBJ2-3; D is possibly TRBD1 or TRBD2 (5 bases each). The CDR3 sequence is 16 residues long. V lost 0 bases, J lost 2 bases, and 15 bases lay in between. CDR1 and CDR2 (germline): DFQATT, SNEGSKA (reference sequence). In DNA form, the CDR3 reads TGCAGTGCTAGAGATCCATCGGGGCGGCACACAGATACGCAGTATTTT. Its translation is CSARDPSGRHTDTQYF.

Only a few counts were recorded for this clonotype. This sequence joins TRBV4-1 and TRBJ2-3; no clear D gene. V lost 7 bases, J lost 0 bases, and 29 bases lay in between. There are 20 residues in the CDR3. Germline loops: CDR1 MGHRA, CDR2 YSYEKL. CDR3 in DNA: TGCGCCAGCACTCACCGAGAACCGGGCCTAGTTCACATCAGCACAGATACGCAGTATTTT. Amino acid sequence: CASTHREPGLVHISTDTQYF.

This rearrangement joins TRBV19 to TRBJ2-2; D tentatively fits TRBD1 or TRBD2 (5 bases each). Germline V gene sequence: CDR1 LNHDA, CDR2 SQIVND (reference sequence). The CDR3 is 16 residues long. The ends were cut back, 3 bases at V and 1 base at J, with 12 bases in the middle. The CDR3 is CASSISRGLNTGELFF. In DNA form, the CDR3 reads TGTGCCAGTAGTATCTCTCGGGGCCTGAACACCGGGGAGCTGTTTTTT. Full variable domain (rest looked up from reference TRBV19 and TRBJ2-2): DGGITQSPKYLFRKEGQNVTLSCEQNLNHDAMYWYRQDPGQGLRLIYYSQIVNDFQKGDIAEGYSVSREKKESFPLTVTSAQKNPTAFYLCASSISRGLNTGELFFGEGSRLTVL.

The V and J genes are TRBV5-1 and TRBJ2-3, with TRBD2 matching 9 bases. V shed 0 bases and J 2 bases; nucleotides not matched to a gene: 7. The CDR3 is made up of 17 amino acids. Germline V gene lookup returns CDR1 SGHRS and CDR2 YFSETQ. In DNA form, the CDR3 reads TGCGCCAGCAGCTTGGGTTCTAGCGGGAACCCCACAGATACGCAGTATTTT. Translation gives CASSLGSSGNPTDTQYF.

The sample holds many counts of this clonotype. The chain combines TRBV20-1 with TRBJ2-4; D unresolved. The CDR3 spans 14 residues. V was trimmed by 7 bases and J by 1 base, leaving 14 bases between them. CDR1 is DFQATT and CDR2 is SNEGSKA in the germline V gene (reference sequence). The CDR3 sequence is CSGRVTRAKNIQYF. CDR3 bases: TGCAGTGGAAGAGTCACGAGGGCCAAAAACATTCAGTACTTC.

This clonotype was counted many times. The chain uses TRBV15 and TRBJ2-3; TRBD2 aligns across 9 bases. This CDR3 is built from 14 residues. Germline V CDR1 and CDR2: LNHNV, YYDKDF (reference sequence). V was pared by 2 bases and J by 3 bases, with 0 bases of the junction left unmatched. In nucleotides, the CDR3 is TGTGCCACCAGCAGACTAGCGGGGACAGATACGCAGTATTTT. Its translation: CATSRLAGTDTQYF.

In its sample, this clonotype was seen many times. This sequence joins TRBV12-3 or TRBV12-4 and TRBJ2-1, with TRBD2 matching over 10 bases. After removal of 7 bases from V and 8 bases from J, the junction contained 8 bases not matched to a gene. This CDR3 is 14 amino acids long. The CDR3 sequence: CASTQREGLDEQFF. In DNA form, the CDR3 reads TGTGCCAGCACCCAGCGGGAGGGCCTCGATGAGCAGTTCTTC.

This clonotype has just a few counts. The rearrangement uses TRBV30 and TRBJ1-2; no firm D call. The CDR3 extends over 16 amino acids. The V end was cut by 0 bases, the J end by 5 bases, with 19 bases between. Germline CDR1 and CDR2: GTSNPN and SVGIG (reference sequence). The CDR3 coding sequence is TGTGCCTGGAGTGTCAGATTGAGGCGGAACAATTATGGCTACACCTTC. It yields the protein CAWSVRLRRNNYGYTF.